These T cell receptor beta chains were read from a single sample in a study of graft-versus-host responses after intestinal transplantation. The data were produced by immunoSEQ multiplex PCR, yet TCRdb's version contains in-frame clones alone and is incomplete. This sample yields almost 30,000 clones, of which 65% to 80% are seen a single time; just over 3% belongs to the top ten. The starting material was ileum tissue, obtained 98 days after intestinal transplantation. Receptors were obtained from a human patient who received an intestinal transplant, so some T cells may come from the graft donor. Each CDR3 is given without its conserved first and last residue. The order of the fields is D gene, V gene, clone size, J gene, CDR3 protein. D genes are given only for firm matches. Clone size is given for some rows only: seen once, a few or many times, or a class if the clone is expanded.

>TRBD2|TRBV2|.|TRBJ2-7
ASSEVSGGAVNEQY
>.|TRBV7-8|.|TRBJ1-2
ASSFGSGYGYT
>TRBD1|TRBV5-1|.|TRBJ1-5
ASSPTGLSNQPQH
>.|TRBV27|few|TRBJ2-7
ASSPRGSGEQY
>.|TRBV19|.|TRBJ1-3
ASVPQEANTIY
>.|TRBV2|.|TRBJ2-3
ASSERSQFTDTQY
>.|TRBV30|once|TRBJ1-4
AWSVRSMTNEKLF
>TRBD1|TRBV28|.|TRBJ2-6
AIEQGGSSGANVLT
>.|TRBV10-3|few|TRBJ1-2
AISESDAGYGYT
>.|TRBV9|.|TRBJ1-2
ASSPFPTDRYGYT
>.|TRBV6-1|.|TRBJ2-7
ASTPHQGSYEQY
>.|TRBV9|.|TRBJ2-3
ASSVAGDDTQY
>.|TRBV20-1|.|TRBJ2-7
SARDSYEQY
>.|TRBV19|.|TRBJ2-3
ASIGTAGSTDTQY
>.|TRBV25-1|once|TRBJ2-7
ASSEGGRVEQY
>TRBD2|TRBV9|.|TRBJ2-7
ASSGTSGGPGLQQY
>TRBD1|TRBV30|.|TRBJ1-3
AFRQGRDTIY
>TRBD1|TRBV2|.|TRBJ2-1
ASSEGAVEQF